This is a list of T cell receptor beta chains from one sample in a study of CD8 T cells in acute hepatitis C reinfection. TCRdb's copy holds only in-frame clones and misses some; the assay was immunoSEQ multiplex PCR. This table has 2,500 to 3,000 clones, roughly two thirds appearing once. The sequenced sample was HCV NS3-1073 tetramer-sorted CD8+ T cells from PBMCs, obtained at follow-up. The receptors here all came from a man aged 35-49 years who spontaneously cleared hepatitis C infection. The CDR3 runs from the conserved cysteine through the conserved F or W. D genes are given only for firm matches. Expanded clones get a size class; other rows say once, few or many, or leave the size out.

>TRBV6-5|TRBJ2-2|NA|NA
CASSYSLSGELFF
TGTGCCAGCAGTTACTCGTTATCCGGGGAGCTGTTTTTT
>TRBV4-3|TRBJ2-7|NA|TRBD2
CASSQVAGEPSEQYF
TGCGCCAGCAGCCAAGTAGCGGGAGAACCATCCGAGCAGTACTTC
>TRBV5-5|TRBJ2-7|NA|NA
CASSQENGKWGEQYF
TGTGCCAGCAGCCAAGAAAACGGGAAGTGGGGCGAGCAGTACTTC
>TRBV4-2|TRBJ2-5|large|NA
CASSQEWGGETQYF
TGTGCCAGCAGCCAAGAATGGGGCGGGGAGACCCAGTACTTC
>TRBV30|TRBJ2-5|NA|TRBD2
CAWRPSGETQYF
TGTGCCTGGAGGCCTAGCGGGGAGACCCAGTACTTC
>TRBV23-1|TRBJ2-1|NA|NA
CASSQGFRRVGIKCEQFF
TGCGCCAGCAGTCAAGGTTTCCGGCGGGTGGGGATTAAGTGTGAGCAGTTCTTC
>TRBV4-3|TRBJ1-2|medium-sized|NA
CASSQEPGGEGGYTF
TGCGCCAGCAGCCAAGAGCCCGGGGGCGAGGGTGGCTACACCTTC
>TRBV7-3|TRBJ2-7|NA|TRBD2
CASSLAGGPHEQYF
TGTGCCAGCAGCTTAGCGGGAGGGCCTCACGAGCAGTACTTC
>TRBV28|TRBJ2-1|once|NA
CASSPIGGPTYNEQFF
TGTGCCAGCAGTCCCATCGGGGGCCCCACCTACAATGAGCAGTTCTTC
>TRBV30|TRBJ1-4|NA|NA
CAWNGNEKLFF
TGTGCCTGGAATGGGAATGAAAAACTGTTTTTT
>TRBV11-2|TRBJ2-7|large|NA
CASSLEAGTWGEQYF
TGTGCCAGCAGCTTAGAGGCGGGAACATGGGGCGAGCAGTACTTC
>TRBV7-2|TRBJ2-7|few|TRBD2
CASSSGLAGLSYEQYF
TGTGCCAGCAGCTCGGGACTAGCGGGCCTCTCCTACGAGCAGTACTTC
>TRBV7-9|TRBJ2-1|NA|NA
CASSWPGTFNEQFF
TGTGCCAGCAGCTGGCCGGGAACCTTCAATGAGCAGTTCTTC
>TRBV30|TRBJ2-5|NA|NA
CAWETIQETQYF
TGTGCCTGGGAGACGATACAAGAGACCCAGTACTTC
>TRBV4-1|TRBJ1-3|NA|NA
CASSPDRDPRNTIYF
TGCGCCAGCAGCCCGGACCGGGACCCCCGGAACACCATATATTTT
>TRBV5-1|TRBJ1-5|few|NA
CASSLDPNQPQHF
TGCGCCAGCAGCCTGGATCCCAATCAGCCCCAGCATTTT
>TRBV4-3|TRBJ2-1|NA|TRBD2
CASSQGGGGYNEQFF
TGCGCCAGCAGCCAAGGTGGGGGAGGGTACAATGAGCAGTTCTTC
>TRBV27|TRBJ1-2|NA|NA
CASSSRQEPYGYTF
TGTGCCAGCAGTTCCCGACAGGAGCCGTATGGCTACACCTTC
>TRBV14|TRBJ2-7|NA|TRBD1
CASSHRRQGQPFF
TGTGCCAGCAGCCACCGTAGACAGGGGCAGCCGTTCTTC
>TRBV4-2|TRBJ2-2|large|TRBD2
CASSQELSGGKHGELFF
TGTGCCAGCAGCCAAGAACTTAGCGGGGGGAAGCACGGGGAGCTGTTTTTT
>TRBV5-5|TRBJ2-1|NA|NA
CASSLNPGVTAANNEQFF
TGTGCCAGCAGCTTGAACCCCGGGGTGACCGCCGCTAACAATGAGCAGTTCTTC
>TRBV6-4|TRBJ2-2|NA|TRBD1
CASRLTGDSGELFF
TGTGCCAGCAGATTAACAGGGGACAGCGGGGAGCTGTTTTTT
>TRBV10-3|TRBJ1-1|NA|NA
CAISESGLNTEAFF
TGTGCCATCAGTGAGTCGGGCCTTAACACTGAAGCTTTCTTT
>TRBV18|TRBJ1-3|NA|TRBD1
CASSPPTGQRGNTIYF
TGTGCCAGCTCACCCCCGACGGGACAGCGGGGAAACACCATATATTTT
>TRBV7-6|TRBJ2-5|NA|TRBD2
CASTGLAGDQETQYF
TGTGCCAGCACGGGACTAGCGGGGGACCAAGAGACCCAGTACTTC
>TRBV19|TRBJ2-5|NA|NA
CASSIPGVWETQYF
TGTGCCAGTAGTATTCCGGGTGTTTGGGAGACCCAGTACTTC
>TRBV28|TRBJ2-3|few|TRBD2
CASRSDGEGDTQYF
TGTGCCAGCAGATCCGACGGGGAGGGGGATACGCAGTATTTT
>TRBV21-1|TRBJ2-4|NA|NA
CASSVPYGDDGAKNIQYF
TGTGCCAGCAGCGTACCCTATGGGGATGACGGGGCCAAAAACATTCAGTACTTC
>TRBV10-3|TRBJ2-3|NA|NA
CAISAVGDTDTQYF
TGTGCCATCAGCGCCGTTGGCGACACAGATACGCAGTATTTT
>TRBV4-2|TRBJ2-2|hyperexpanded|TRBD2
CASSQEMASGGGGELFF
TGTGCCAGCAGCCAAGAAATGGCTAGCGGGGGGGGCGGGGAGCTGTTTTTT
>TRBV7-2|TRBJ1-4|NA|TRBD1
CASSLGGGTGGGKLFF
TGTGCCAGCAGCTTAGGCGGGGGGACAGGGGGCGGAAAACTGTTTTTT
>TRBV19|TRBJ2-7|few|TRBD1
CASRDRESYEQYF
TGTGCCAGTCGGGACAGGGAATCCTACGAGCAGTACTTC
>TRBV4-2|TRBJ2-7|few|NA
CASAPEGEGAPYEQYF
TGTGCCAGCGCACCCGAGGGGGAGGGAGCCCCCTACGAGCAGTACTTC
>TRBV29-1|TRBJ1-1|NA|NA
CSAQDGPMKNTEAFF
TGCAGCGCCCAGGACGGACCGATGAAGAACACTGAAGCTTTCTTT
>TRBV5-1|TRBJ1-1|NA|NA
CASSFGSYINTEAFF
TGCGCCAGCAGCTTCGGCAGCTATATAAACACTGAAGCTTTCTTT
>TRBV9|TRBJ2-5|NA|TRBD2
CASSETTSGGLRETQYF
TGTGCCAGCAGCGAGACGACTAGCGGAGGCCTCCGAGAGACCCAGTACTTC
>TRBV5-6|TRBJ2-7|few|TRBD1
CASSSGGRGQIEQYF
TGTGCCAGCAGCTCTGGTGGCAGGGGGCAGATCGAGCAGTACTTC
>TRBV9|TRBJ2-2|NA|TRBD2
CASSSGLAGEHRGAVF
TGTGCCAGCAGCTCCGGACTAGCGGGAGAACACCGGGGAGCTGTTTTT
>TRBV9|TRBJ2-1|NA|NA
CASSAGGGDEQFF
TGTGCCAGCAGCGCCGGGGGCGGGGATGAGCAGTTCTTC
>TRBV5-1|TRBJ2-7|NA|TRBD1
CASSLNSPGQGLDYEQYF
TGCGCCAGCAGCCTAAATTCTCCGGGACAGGGGTTGGACTACGAGCAGTACTTC
>TRBV19|TRBJ2-1|NA|NA
CASSIGPLENNEQFF
TGTGCCAGTAGTATAGGTCCCTTGGAAAACAATGAGCAGTTCTTC
>TRBV5-6|TRBJ1-2|NA|NA
CASSLDRTDGYTF
TGTGCCAGCAGCTTGGACAGGACAGATGGCTACACCTTC
>TRBV19|TRBJ1-5|NA|NA
CASSLLKDEGVGNQPQHF
TGTGCCAGTAGTCTCCTGAAGGATGAGGGGGTAGGCAATCAGCCCCAGCATTTT
>TRBV7-8|TRBJ1-2|NA|TRBD1
CASSLSGGGTVYGYTF
TGTGCCAGCAGCTTATCAGGAGGAGGGACAGTCTATGGCTACACCTTC
>TRBV6-5|TRBJ1-1|NA|NA
CASIKGVGVYTEAFF
TGTGCCAGCATCAAGGGTGTGGGGGTTTATACTGAAGCTTTCTTT
>TRBV7-6|TRBJ2-2|few|NA
CASSKQGAGELFF
TGTGCCAGCAGCAAACAAGGGGCCGGGGAGCTGTTTTTT
>TRBV30|TRBJ2-5|once|TRBD1
CALSGTGDPYQETQYF
TGTGCCTTATCCGGGACAGGGGACCCGTACCAAGAGACCCAGTACTTC
>TRBV30|TRBJ2-2|few|NA
CAWSGSGLGELFF
TGTGCCTGGAGTGGATCGGGGCTAGGGGAGCTGTTTTTT
>TRBV9|TRBJ1-1|NA|NA
CASSVGANTEAFF
TGTGCCAGCAGCGTGGGAGCGAACACTGAAGCTTTCTTT
>TRBV13|TRBJ1-3|few|NA
CASSSDVSGNTIYF
TGTGCCAGCAGCTCAGATGTCTCTGGAAACACCATATATTTT
>TRBV30|TRBJ2-2|NA|TRBD1
CAWKQGPNTGELFF
TGTGCCTGGAAACAGGGGCCGAACACCGGGGAGCTGTTTTTT
>TRBV7-9|TRBJ1-1|NA|NA
CASSPGTEAFF
TGTGCCAGCAGCCCCGGCACTGAAGCTTTCTTT
>TRBV11-2|TRBJ2-3|NA|TRBD2
CASSLPASGGGPDTQYF
TGTGCCAGCAGCTTACCTGCTAGCGGGGGGGGCCCAGATACGCAGTATTTT
>TRBV20-1|TRBJ2-1|NA|NA
CSAPTGNEQFF
TGCAGTGCCCCCACCGGGAATGAGCAGTTCTTC
>TRBV7-6|TRBJ1-5|NA|NA
CASSQSGGGNQPQHF
TGTGCCAGCAGCCAGAGTGGGGGAGGCAATCAGCCCCAGCATTTT
>TRBV20-1|TRBJ1-2|NA|NA
CSASSRGYTF
TGCAGTGCTAGTAGTAGGGGCTACACCTTC
>TRBV4-1|TRBJ2-5|NA|TRBD1
CASSQETGGFAETQYF
TGCGCCAGCAGCCAAGAGACAGGGGGGTTCGCGGAGACCCAGTACTTC
>TRBV11-2|TRBJ1-5|NA|NA
CASSPGTNQPQHF
TGTGCCAGCAGCCCCGGGACTAATCAGCCCCAGCATTTT
>TRBV6-5|TRBJ2-1|NA|NA
CASSYMTDSYNEQFF
TGTGCCAGCAGTTACATGACAGACTCCTACAATGAGCAGTTCTTC